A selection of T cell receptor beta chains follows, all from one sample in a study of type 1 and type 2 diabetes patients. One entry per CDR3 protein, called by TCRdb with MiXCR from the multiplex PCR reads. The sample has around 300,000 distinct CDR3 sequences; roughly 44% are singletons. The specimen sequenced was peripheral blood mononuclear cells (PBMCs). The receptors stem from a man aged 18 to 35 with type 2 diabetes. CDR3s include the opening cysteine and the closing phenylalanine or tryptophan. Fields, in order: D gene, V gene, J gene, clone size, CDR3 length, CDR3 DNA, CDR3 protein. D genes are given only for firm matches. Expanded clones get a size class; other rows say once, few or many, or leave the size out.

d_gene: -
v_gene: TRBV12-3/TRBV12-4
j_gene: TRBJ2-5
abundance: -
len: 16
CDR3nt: TGTGCCAGCAGTTTAGCGGGTGGGGAAAGTGGAGAGACCCAGTACTTC
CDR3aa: CASSLAGGESGETQYF

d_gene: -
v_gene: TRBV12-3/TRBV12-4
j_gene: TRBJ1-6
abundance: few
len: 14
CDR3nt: TGTGCCAGCAGTTTCGGGGGCGCGGGTTCACCCCTCCACTTT
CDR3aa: CASSFGGAGSPLHF

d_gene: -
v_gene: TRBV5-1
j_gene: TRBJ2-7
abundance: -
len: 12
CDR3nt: TGCGCCAGCAGCTTGGACTGGTACGAGCAGTACTTC
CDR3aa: CASSLDWYEQYF

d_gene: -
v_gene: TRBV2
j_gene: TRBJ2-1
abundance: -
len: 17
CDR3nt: TGTGCCAGCAGTGAAAGTCAGTGGGTGAAAGAGGGAAATGAGCAGTTCTTC
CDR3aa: CASSESQWVKEGNEQFF

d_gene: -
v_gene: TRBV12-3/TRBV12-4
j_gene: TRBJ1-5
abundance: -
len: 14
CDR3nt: TGTGCCAGCAGTTTCGGACAGAGCAAGCAGCCCCAGCATTTT
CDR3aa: CASSFGQSKQPQHF

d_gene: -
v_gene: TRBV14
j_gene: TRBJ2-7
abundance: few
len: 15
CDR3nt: TGTGCCAGCAGCCAAGATGGAGGGACGTACGTGGAGCAGTACTTC
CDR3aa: CASSQDGGTYVEQYF

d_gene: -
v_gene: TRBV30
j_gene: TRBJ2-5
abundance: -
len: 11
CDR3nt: TGTGCCCCCTCCAGGGGTGAGACCCAGTACTTC
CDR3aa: CAPSRGETQYF

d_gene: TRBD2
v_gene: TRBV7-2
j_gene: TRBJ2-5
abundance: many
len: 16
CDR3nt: TGTGCCAGCAGCTCATCTTCAGCGGGGGGCCAAGAGACCCAGTACTTC
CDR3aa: CASSSSSAGGQETQYF

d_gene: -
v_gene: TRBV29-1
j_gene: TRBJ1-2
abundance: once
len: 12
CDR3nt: TGCAGCGTTGCTTACAGCCAGACAGGCTACACCTTC
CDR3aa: CSVAYSQTGYTF

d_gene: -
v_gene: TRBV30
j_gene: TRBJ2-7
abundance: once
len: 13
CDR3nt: TGTGCCTGGAGTACGACTGAGCCCTACGAGCAGTACTTC
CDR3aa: CAWSTTEPYEQYF

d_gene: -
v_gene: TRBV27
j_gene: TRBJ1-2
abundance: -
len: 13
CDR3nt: TGTGCCAGCAGTTATGGGGGGGCGGATGGCTACACCTTC
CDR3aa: CASSYGGADGYTF

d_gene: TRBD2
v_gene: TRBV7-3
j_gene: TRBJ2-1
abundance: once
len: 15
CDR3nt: TGTGCCAGCAGCTTGAGGCTAGCGGGGAACAATGAGCAGTTCTTC
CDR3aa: CASSLRLAGNNEQFF

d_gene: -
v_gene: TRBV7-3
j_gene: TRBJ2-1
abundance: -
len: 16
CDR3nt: TGTGCCAGCAGCCAAGATCGCCAGATGGGCTACAATGAGCAGTTCTTC
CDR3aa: CASSQDRQMGYNEQFF

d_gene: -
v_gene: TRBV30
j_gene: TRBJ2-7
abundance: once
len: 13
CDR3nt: TGTGCCTGGAGTGTCGGGACGCCAAGCGAGCAGTACTTC
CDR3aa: CAWSVGTPSEQYF

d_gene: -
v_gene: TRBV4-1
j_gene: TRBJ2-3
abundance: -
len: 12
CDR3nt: TGCGCCAGCAGCCAAGAGACAGATACGCAGTATTTT
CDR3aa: CASSQETDTQYF

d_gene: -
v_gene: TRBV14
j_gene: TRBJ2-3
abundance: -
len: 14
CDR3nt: TGTGCCAGCAGCCAAACGGGTGTCACAGATACGCAGTATTTT
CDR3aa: CASSQTGVTDTQYF

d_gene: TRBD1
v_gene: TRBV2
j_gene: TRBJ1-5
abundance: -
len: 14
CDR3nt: TGTGCCAGCAGTTTTGGACAGGGCAGTCAGCCCCAGCATTTT
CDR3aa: CASSFGQGSQPQHF

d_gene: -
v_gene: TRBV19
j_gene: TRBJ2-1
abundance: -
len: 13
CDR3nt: TGTGCCAGTAGTATATACAATTACAATGAGCAGTTCTTC
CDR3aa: CASSIYNYNEQFF

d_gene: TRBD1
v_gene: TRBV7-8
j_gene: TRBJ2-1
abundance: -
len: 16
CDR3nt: TGTGCCAGCAGCCTTCCTGGGACAGGGGACTACAATGAGCAGTTCTTC
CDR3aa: CASSLPGTGDYNEQFF

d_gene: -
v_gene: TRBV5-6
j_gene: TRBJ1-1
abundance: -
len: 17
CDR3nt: TGTGCCAGCAGCGCAGGGAAGGGTAGGGAGCTGCGCACTGAAGCTTTCTTT
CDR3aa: CASSAGKGRELRTEAFF

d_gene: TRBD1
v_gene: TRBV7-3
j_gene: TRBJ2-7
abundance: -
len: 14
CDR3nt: TGTGCCAGCAGCCCGACGGGACAGGGCTACGAGCAGTACTTC
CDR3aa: CASSPTGQGYEQYF

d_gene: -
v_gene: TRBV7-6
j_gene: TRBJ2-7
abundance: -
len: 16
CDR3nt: TGTGCCAGCAGCTTATCAGATGCCGGAGCGTACTACGAGCAGTACTTC
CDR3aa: CASSLSDAGAYYEQYF

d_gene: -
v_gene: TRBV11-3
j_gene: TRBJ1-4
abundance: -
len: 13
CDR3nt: TGTGCCAGCAGCTTAGCCTATAATGAAAAACTGTTTTTT
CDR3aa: CASSLAYNEKLFF

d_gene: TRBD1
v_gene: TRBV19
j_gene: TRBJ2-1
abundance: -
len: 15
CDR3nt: TGTGCCAGTAGTATCGGGGGACAGGGGGGGAATGAGCAGTTCTTC
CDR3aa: CASSIGGQGGNEQFF

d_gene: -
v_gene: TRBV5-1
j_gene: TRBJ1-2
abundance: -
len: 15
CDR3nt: TGCGCCAGCAGCTTTTCCTCCAACAACTTCTATGGCTACACCTTC
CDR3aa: CASSFSSNNFYGYTF

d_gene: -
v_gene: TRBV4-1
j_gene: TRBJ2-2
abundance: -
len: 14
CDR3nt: TGCGCCAGCAGCCAAGAGACTCTCACCGGGGAGCTGTTTTTT
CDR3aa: CASSQETLTGELFF

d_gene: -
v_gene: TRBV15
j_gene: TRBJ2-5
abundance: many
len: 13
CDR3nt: TGTGCCACCACTAGGACAGCCCAAGAGACCCAGTACTTC
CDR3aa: CATTRTAQETQYF

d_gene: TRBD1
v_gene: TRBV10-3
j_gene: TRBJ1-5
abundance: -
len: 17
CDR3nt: TGTGCCATCAGTGAGGCCGGGACAGGGACGCAGCGGCAGCCCCAGCATTTT
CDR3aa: CAISEAGTGTQRQPQHF

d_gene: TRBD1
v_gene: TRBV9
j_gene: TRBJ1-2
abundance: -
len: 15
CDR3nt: TGTGCCAGCAGCGCTGGACAGGGGACGGGGCATGGCTACACCTTC
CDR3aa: CASSAGQGTGHGYTF

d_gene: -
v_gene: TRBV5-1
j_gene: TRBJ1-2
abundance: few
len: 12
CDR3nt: TGCGCCAGCACGGACAGCATCTATGGCTACACCTTC
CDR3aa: CASTDSIYGYTF

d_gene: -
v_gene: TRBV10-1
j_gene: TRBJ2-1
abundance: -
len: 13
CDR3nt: TGCGCCAGCAGTTTGGGGGGAGTGAATGAGCAGTTCTTC
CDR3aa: CASSLGGVNEQFF

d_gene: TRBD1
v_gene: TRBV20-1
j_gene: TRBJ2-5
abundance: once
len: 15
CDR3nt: TGCAGTGCTCGCCCGGGACAGCTAGGGCAAGAGACCCAGTACTTC
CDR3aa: CSARPGQLGQETQYF

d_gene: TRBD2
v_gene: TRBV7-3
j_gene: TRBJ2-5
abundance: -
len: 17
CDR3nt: TGTGCCAGCAGCTTTGGAGGACTAGCGGGGTTTAAAGAGACCCAGTACTTC
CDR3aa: CASSFGGLAGFKETQYF

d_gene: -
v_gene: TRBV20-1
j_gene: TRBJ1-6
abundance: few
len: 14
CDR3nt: TGCAGTGCTCAGGCGCAGGCCTATAATTCACCCCTCCACTTT
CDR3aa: CSAQAQAYNSPLHF

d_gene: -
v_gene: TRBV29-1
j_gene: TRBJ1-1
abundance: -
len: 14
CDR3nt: TGCAGCGTTGAAGATCTGCAGGGAGTCACTGAAGCTTTCTTT
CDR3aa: CSVEDLQGVTEAFF

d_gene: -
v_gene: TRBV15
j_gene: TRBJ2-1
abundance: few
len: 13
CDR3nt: TGTGCCACAACGGGGCTCTCCTACAATGAGCAGTTCTTC
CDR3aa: CATTGLSYNEQFF

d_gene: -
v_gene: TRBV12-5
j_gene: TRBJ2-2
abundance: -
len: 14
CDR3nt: TGTGCTAGTGACTCCGGGTGGGACACCGGGGAGCTGTTTTTT
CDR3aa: CASDSGWDTGELFF

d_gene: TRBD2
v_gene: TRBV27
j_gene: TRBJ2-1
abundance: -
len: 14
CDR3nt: TGTGCCAGCAGTTTGACTAGCGGTATCAATGAGCAGTTCTTC
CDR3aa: CASSLTSGINEQFF

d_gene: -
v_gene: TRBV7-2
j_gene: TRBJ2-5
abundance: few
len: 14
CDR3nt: TGTGCCAGCAGCAGGAGGACCCTACCTTTGACCCAGTACTTC
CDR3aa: CASSRRTLPLTQYF

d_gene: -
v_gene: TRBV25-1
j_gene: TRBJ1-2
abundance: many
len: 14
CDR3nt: TGTGCCAGCAGTGATGCGGACGGAATCTATGGCTACACCTTC
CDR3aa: CASSDADGIYGYTF